These 10 T cell receptor beta chains originate from one sample sequenced in a study of blood T cell repertoires in COVID-19. The table came from immunoSEQ multiplex PCR; TCRdb's copy has only in-frame clones and leaves some out. The sample consists of 150,000 to 200,000 clones, around 85% of them appearing once. The sequenced sample was peripheral blood. The receptors here all came from a woman in her seventies with acute or convalescent COVID-19.

This clone was observed once. V is TRBV3-1 (or the pseudogene TRBV3-2) and J is TRBJ1-2; 8 positions match TRBD1. CDR1 is LGHDT, CDR2 YNNKEL, per germline (reference sequence). The CDR3 is 15 residues long. With 5 bases clipped from V and 5 bases from J, the junction kept 10 bases outside the gene matches. CDR3 residues: CASSYRQGPGYGYTF. In nucleotides, the CDR3 is TGTGCCAGCAGCTATCGACAGGGGCCAGGGTATGGCTACACCTTC.

The chain is built from TRBV6-2 or TRBV6-3 and TRBJ2-3, with TRBD2 matching 7 bases. The J segment lost 1 base and the V segment lost 0 bases, leaving 10 bases of the junction unmatched. Germline values: CDR1 MNHEY, CDR2 SVGEGT. This CDR3 comprises 18 residues. This CDR3 reads CASSYSISRLAGTDTQYF. The CDR3 DNA is TGTGCCAGCAGTTACTCGATAAGTAGGCTAGCGGGCACAGATACGCAGTATTTT.

J is TRBJ1-1 and V is TRBV5-1; 9 bases line up with TRBD1. V gave up 3 bases and J gave up 1 base; unmatched junction bases: 4. Germline CDR1 is SGHRS and CDR2 is YFSETQ. This CDR3 region has 15 residues. CDR3: CASSYRTGANTEAFF. CDR3 bases: TGCGCCAGCAGCTATCGGACAGGGGCGAACACTGAAGCTTTCTTT.

The chain recombines TRBV19 with TRBJ1-5, with 10 nucleotides matching TRBD1. V was clipped by 6 bases and J by 7 bases; unmatched bases: 3. Germline V gene lookup returns CDR1 LNHDA and CDR2 SQIVND (reference sequence). This CDR3 has 13 residues. The CDR3 DNA reads TGTGCCAGTAGGGGGACAGGGGCACAGCCCCAGCATTTT. It specifies CASRGTGAQPQHF.

This clone was found once. J is TRBJ2-1 and V is TRBV10-1; 10 nucleotides match TRBD2. J was trimmed by 7 bases and V by 0 bases; bases with no gene match: 6. This CDR3 comprises 16 residues. Per germline, CDR1 WNHNN and CDR2 SYGVQD (reference sequence). CDR3 region: CASSESKREGRNEQFF. The CDR3 region has the DNA TGCGCCAGCAGTGAGTCTAAGCGGGAGGGTCGAAATGAGCAGTTCTTC.

The chain is built from TRBV9 and TRBJ2-2; D perhaps matches TRBD2 (5 bases). This CDR3 comprises 15 residues. Deletions cut 0 bases from V and 3 bases from J, with 9 bases between. Per the germline V gene, CDR1 is SGDLS and CDR2 is YYNGEE. The chain's CDR3 is CASSVGARDTGELFF. The CDR3 DNA reads as TGTGCCAGCAGCGTAGGGGCGCGGGACACCGGGGAGCTGTTTTTT.

The chain employs TRBV6-2 or TRBV6-3 and TRBJ2-7, with 9 bases fitting TRBD2. Germline-derived CDR1 and CDR2 are MNHEY and SVGEGT. V was clipped by 2 bases and J by 2 bases; unmatched bases: 4. The CDR3 is made up of 15 amino acids. CDR3 protein: CASSYGLAGTYEQYF. CDR3 nucleotides: TGTGCCAGCAGTTACGGGCTAGCGGGGACCTACGAGCAGTACTTC.

The chain employs TRBV5-5 and TRBJ1-5, with 9 positions matching TRBD1. The CDR3 is 16 amino acids. Trimming cost V 2 bases and J 4 bases; bases outside gene matches: 7. Germline lookup yields CDR1 SGHKS and CDR2 YYEKEE (reference sequence). The DNA for the CDR3 is TGTGCCAGCAGCTTTACGGGACAGGGTACGAATCAGCCCCAGCATTTT. This codes for CASSFTGQGTNQPQHF.

The sample holds a few counts of this clone. The rearrangement joins TRBV9 to TRBJ1-3, with D tentatively TRBD1 (6 bases). CDR1 is SGDLS and CDR2 is YYNGEE in the germline V gene. V was cut by 3 bases and J by 4 bases, with 14 bases left in between. The CDR3 contains 15 residues. The CDR3, as DNA: TGTGCCAGCAGCGCCCTTACAGGGACGGGAAACACCATATATTTT. Residues: CASSALTGTGNTIYF.

The V and J genes are TRBV2 and TRBJ2-7, with 14 bases identical to TRBD2. Trimming cost V 6 bases and J 7 bases; bases outside gene matches: 11. Per the germline V gene, CDR1 is SNHLY and CDR2 is FYNNEI. This CDR3 region has 16 residues. The CDR3 loop is CASSAGTSGRSGEQYF. The CDR3 DNA follows: TGTGCCAGCAGCGCAGGGACTAGCGGGAGATCGGGGGAGCAGTACTTC.